This entry lists 4 T cell receptor beta chains sequenced from one sample in a study of PD-1 blockade in classical Hodgkin lymphoma. Described time point: newly diagnosed, previously untreated cHL patient sample. Sequencing was performed with immunoSEQ multiplex PCR; in TCRdb, only in-frame clones are kept and a portion is missing. The sample contains tens of thousands of clones, just over 90% of which appear only once. The sequencing sample was made of peripheral blood mononuclear cells (PBMCs). The source of these receptors is a human donor with classical Hodgkin lymphoma.

The chain employs TRBV28 and TRBJ1-2, with a possible D match to TRBD1 (5 bases). V dropped 5 bases and J dropped 7 bases, with 26 bases sitting between them. The CDR3 loop spans 17 amino acids. The V gene's germline CDR1 is MDHEN and CDR2 SYDVKM. The CDR3 loop reads CASSQLVLEQGRGGYTF. DNA for the CDR3: TGTGCCAGCAGTCAACTTGTGTTGGAGCAGGGCCGGGGTGGCTACACCTTC.

This clone was found once. The CDR3 reads CASSIDRGYGYTF. The CDR3 DNA sequence: TGTGCCAGTAGTATTGACAGGGGGTATGGCTACACCTTC. The gene calls are TRBV19 and TRBJ1-2, with 9 bases aligning to TRBD1. CDR1 and CDR2 from the germline V gene are LNHDA and SQIVND (reference sequence). CDR3 length equals 13 residues. The V and J ends lost 3 bases and 5 bases, in that order; junction bases with no gene match: 1.

The J gene is TRBJ1-3, the V gene TRBV28; possibly TRBD1 for D (6 bases). V lost 2 bases, J lost 3 bases, and 11 bases lay in between. The germline V gene encodes CDR1 MDHEN and CDR2 SYDVKM. The CDR3 is made up of 15 amino acids. CDR3 DNA sequence: TGTGCCAGCAGTTTAAGGGGGACACTTGGAAACACCATATATTTT. This translates into CASSLRGTLGNTIYF.

V and J are TRBV25-1 and TRBJ1-2; D gene uncertain. The CDR3 runs 11 residues. Germline CDR1 MGHDK, CDR2 SYGVNS. V was trimmed by 0 bases and J by 14 bases, leaving 10 bases between them. CDR3 region: CASSEYGEETF. CDR3 nucleotide sequence: TGTGCCAGCAGTGAATATGGGGAAGAGACCTTC.